The sequence of this TCR beta chain was determined in a study of blood T cell repertoires in COVID-19. In the study overall: Sites in the United States, Italy and Spain provided acute and convalescent COVID-19 samples. Sources were T cells, B-cell-depleted T cells, or PBMCs; the material itself was cDNA or gDNA.

It was during active infection that Seattle patients were enrolled and then longitudinally followed. Per the study methods: Amplification of reference gene primers provided the estimated nucleated cell counts. Profiled with immunoSEQ multiplex PCR; TCRdb holds only in-frame clones, not every one. Clone size and the V and J calls come from that table; the DNA yielded D and trimming. The table records 120,000 or so clones, roughly 90% of them present only once. This sequence originates from a woman aged 55 to 70 with COVID-19, enrolled during active disease. The source material was peripheral blood.

The CDR3: CAIALITGELFF. As DNA, the CDR3 is TGTGCCATCGCCCTAATAACCGGGGAGCTGTTTTTT. The chain employs TRBV10-3 and TRBJ2-2, with D uncertain. In germline, CDR1 is ENHRY, CDR2 SYGVKD. This CDR3 has 12 residues. V dropped 8 bases and J dropped 5 bases, with 9 bases sitting between them.